These 6 T cell receptor beta chains were all obtained from the same sample, sequenced in a study of technical replicates of blood from several donors (dated by TCRdb to the late 2010s). The library was obtained by the immunoSEQ multiplex PCR assay. TCRdb took over this immuneACCESS table, retaining in-frame rearrangements with V and J assigned. Such tables are incomplete; in checked studies, under half of the missing clones stem from an unresolved V gene, and the remainder is unexplained. In this sample the table shows approximately 76,000 clones, approximately 86% of which occur a single time. Of the sample, roughly 4.8% is held by the ten largest clones. The sequenced sample was PBMCs. All receptors come from a human donor in good health. Some clones in this sample may be carry-over from other donors' samples.

The V call is TRBV20-1, the J call TRBJ2-1; TRBD1 is a possible D gene (6 bases). The CDR3 spans 11 residues. V lost 5 bases and J 8 bases, leaving 10 bases between the germline ends. Germline V gives CDR1 DFQATT, CDR2 SNEGSKA (reference sequence). As DNA, the CDR3 is TGCAGTGCTGGACCAGGGGATGAGCAGTTCTTC. The encoded protein is CSAGPGDEQFF.

This clone was recorded once. V and J are TRBV5-1 and TRBJ1-2; 9 bases map to TRBD1. The CDR3 is made up of 14 amino acids. The trim removed 4 bases at V and 7 bases at J, leaving 8 bases unmatched. From germline, CDR1 is SGHRS and CDR2 YFSETQ. The CDR3 is CASSKGQGIGGYTF. In nucleotides, the CDR3 is TGCGCCAGCAGCAAGGGACAGGGAATTGGTGGCTACACCTTC.

The J gene is TRBJ2-1, the V gene TRBV7-2; 8 bases agree with TRBD2. Germline loops: CDR1 SGHTA, CDR2 FQGNSA. The CDR3 has 14 residues. The trim removed 2 bases at V and 11 bases at J, leaving 8 bases unmatched. CDR3 coding DNA: TGTGCCAGCAGCTTATCGGGGGGGGCCGGGAAGCAGTTCTTC. Translation: CASSLSGGAGKQFF.

J is TRBJ2-2 and V is TRBV11-2, with D perhaps TRBD2 (5 bases). There are 14 residues in the CDR3. From germline, CDR1 is SGHAT and CDR2 FQNNGV. The V end was cut by 1 base, the J end by 5 bases, with 8 bases between. The CDR3 DNA sequence: TGTGCCAGCAGCTTAGTGAGCGGAACCGGGGAGCTGTTTTTT. Translation: CASSLVSGTGELFF.

V and J are TRBV6-1 and TRBJ1-1; no clear D. V was pared by 2 bases and J by 3 bases, with 7 bases between. Germline CDR1 reads MNHNS; CDR2 reads SASEGT. This CDR3 spans 13 amino acids. The CDR3 protein is CASSETRDTEAFF. CDR3 in DNA: TGTGCCAGCAGTGAAACCCGGGACACTGAAGCTTTCTTT.

The chain carries TRBV29-1 and TRBJ1-3; D is uncertain. The CDR3 loop spans 11 amino acids. V lost 7 bases and J 4 bases, leaving 8 bases between the germline ends. Per germline, CDR1 SQVTM and CDR2 ANQGSEA. CDR3 sequence reads: CSGNQGNTIYF. CDR3 nucleotide sequence: TGCAGCGGCAACCAGGGAAACACCATATATTTT.